This passage covers 9 T cell receptor beta chains from one sample sequenced in a study of shared T cell receptors in the human thymus (dated by TCRdb to about 2021). The protocol used for the library was the immunoSEQ multiplex PCR assay. The immuneACCESS repertoire file appears here via TCRdb, limited to in-frame rearrangements. These files lack a portion of the clones; in checked studies, under half of the deficit traces to unresolved V genes, and the cause of the others is not known. A total of hundreds of thousands of clones appear in this sample, about 90% of them only once. Approximately 0.0097% of the sample is in the top ten clones. These data also formed part of another study, on human thymus T cells.

Sequencing used thymocytes. The source is a boy in the first two years of life with a congenital heart defect. Donor details come from another sample of the same person, matched by shared clones.

The rearrangement joins TRBV4-3 to TRBJ1-4; D call uncertain. V lost 0 bases to trimming and J lost 8 bases, with 13 bases between them. The CDR3 is 15 residues long. The germline V gene has CDR1 LGHNA and CDR2 YSLEER. In nucleotides, the CDR3 is TGCGCCAGCAGCCAAGAGAGGGCACCGGACGAAAAACTGTTTTTT. Translating it yields CASSQERAPDEKLFF.

The rearrangement joins TRBV7-9 to TRBJ1-1; TRBD1 matches 10 bases. Trimming took 5 bases from V and 5 from J; bases not matched to a gene: 8. The germline V gene encodes CDR1 SEHNR and CDR2 FQNEAQ (reference sequence). CDR3 length equals 15 residues. This CDR3 reads CASSGGQGGWTEAFF. CDR3 bases: TGTGCCAGCAGCGGCGGACAGGGGGGGTGGACTGAAGCTTTCTTT. The full variable domain, rest sourced from reference TRBV7-9 and TRBJ1-1, is DTGVSQNPRHKITKRGQNVTFRCDPISEHNRLYWYRQTLGQGPEFLTYFQNEAQLEKSRLLSDRFSAERPKGSFSTLEIQRTEQGDSAMYLCASSGGQGGWTEAFFGQGTRLTVV.

This clone showed up just a few times. This chain connects TRBV28 to TRBJ1-2; no reliable D call. The V end lost 6 bases, the J end lost 8 bases, and 13 bases lay between the germline ends. Germline CDR1 is MDHEN and CDR2 is SYDVKM. The CDR3 is 12 residues long. This chain's CDR3 is CASRREVEGYTF. In DNA form, the CDR3 reads TGTGCCAGCAGACGGGAAGTCGAGGGCTACACCTTC.

V and J are TRBV4-1 and TRBJ2-7; unclear D gene. This CDR3 has 18 amino acids. Germline V lookup: CDR1 MGHRA, CDR2 YSYEKL. V was shortened by 0 bases and J by 1 base, with 19 bases between the two germline ends. As DNA, the CDR3 is TGCGCCAGCAGCCAAGAAGGTAGAGCCACTCCGACTTCCTACGAGCAGTACTTC. This sequence encodes CASSQEGRATPTSYEQYF.

CDR3 protein: CASSSTRLSYEQYF. The CDR3 DNA reads TGCGCCAGCAGCTCGACTAGACTCTCCTACGAGCAGTACTTC. This chain links TRBV5-1 with TRBJ2-7; tentative D call: TRBD2 (6 bases). The CDR3 totals 14 residues. V was shortened by 3 bases and J by 0 bases, with 10 bases between the two germline ends. The germline CDR1 and CDR2 sequences are SGHRS and YFSETQ. Variable domain in full (rest from reference TRBV5-1 and TRBJ2-7): KAGVTQTPRYLIKTRGQQVTLSCSPISGHRSVSWYQQTPGQGLQFLFEYFSETQRNKGNFPGRFSGRQFSNSRSEMNVSTLELGDSALYLCASSSTRLSYEQYFGPGTRLTVT.

The chain recombines TRBV7-6 with TRBJ2-2, with TRBD1 as a possible D gene (6 bases). The ends were cut back, 4 bases at V and 8 bases at J, with 11 bases in the middle. The CDR3 contains 13 residues. Germline values: CDR1 SGHVS, CDR2 FNYEAQ. CDR3 protein: CASSSQGPGELFF. In DNA form, the CDR3 reads TGTGCCAGCAGCTCACAGGGCCCGGGGGAGCTGTTTTTT.

The gene calls are TRBV5-5 and TRBJ2-3, with 12 bases lining up with TRBD2. V lost 4 bases, J lost 6 bases, and 6 bases stayed unmatched. The CDR3 sequence is 15 residues long. CDR1 is SGHKS, CDR2 YYEKEE, per germline (reference sequence). Here the CDR3 DNA reads TGTGCCAGCAGCCTAGCGGGAGGGCCACGTGATACGCAGTATTTT. It codes for CASSLAGGPRDTQYF.

This clone came up once. This chain uses TRBV29-1 with TRBJ2-6, with D perhaps TRBD2 (6 bases). This CDR3 has 16 residues. Germline CDR1 is SQVTM and CDR2 is ANQGSEA. Trimming stripped 6 bases from V and 0 bases from J, with 15 bases between. CDR3 bases: TGCAGCGTAGTCCTTGGGGGGAGCTCTGGGGCCAACGTCCTGACTTTC. As protein: CSVVLGGSSGANVLTF.

This sequence joins TRBV11-2 and TRBJ2-1; a possible D gene is TRBD1 (5 bases). Germline V CDR1 and CDR2: SGHAT, FQNNGV. V shed 8 bases and J shed 9 bases, with 17 bases lying between them. This CDR3 comprises 13 residues. The CDR3 nucleotides read TGTGCCAGCGCAGGCAGGGTCATCACTGAGCAGTTCTTC. This encodes CASAGRVITEQFF.